These 26 T cell receptor beta chains share one sample of origin, sequenced in a study of sequential checkpoint blockade in melanoma. Profiling relied on immunoSEQ multiplex PCR, and the TCRdb table lists in-frame clones only, not all of them. The data contain fewer than 40,000 clones, about 88% of them singletons. Treatment reported: randomized to nivolumab then ipilimumab (arm A) or the reverse (arm B). Specimen: CD8+ T cells sorted from blood (inferred from file names), collected from a patient given nivolumab and ipilimumab in sequence. The receptors shown here come from a human donor with melanoma.

This rearrangement joins TRBV5-1 to TRBJ2-3; D is undetermined. The CDR3 loop spans 14 amino acids. V lost 0 bases and J 5 bases, leaving 10 bases between the germline ends. Germline V gene sequence: CDR1 SGHRS, CDR2 YFSETQ. The CDR3 region is CASSLASTRDTQYF. CDR3 coding DNA: TGCGCCAGCAGCTTGGCTTCTACGCGAGATACGCAGTATTTT.

The chain links TRBV4-1 to TRBJ1-2; D may be TRBD1 (5 bases). CDR3 size: 14 residues. Germline V gene data show CDR1 as MGHRA and CDR2 as YSYEKL. V lost 6 bases to trimming and J lost 1 base, with 12 bases between them. The CDR3 nucleotides read TGCGCCAGCAGGGAGGGGAGCGGTAACTATGGCTACACCTTC. Its protein product is CASREGSGNYGYTF.

The table lists this clone with a count of one. The CDR3 protein is CASGPGTGGWTDTQYF. The CDR3 nucleotides are TGTGCTAGTGGTCCCGGGACAGGGGGCTGGACAGATACGCAGTATTTT. The rearrangement uses TRBV12-5 and TRBJ2-3, with 12 bases matching TRBD1. This CDR3 has 16 residues. The V segment lost 5 bases and the J segment 3 bases; nucleotides outside the gene matches: 6. Germline V CDR1 and CDR2: LGHNT, FRNRAP.

This chain links TRBV28 with TRBJ1-2, with D possibly TRBD1 on 5 matching bases. Germline CDR1 reads MDHEN; CDR2 reads SYDVKM. Trimming stripped 2 bases from V and 2 bases from J, with 9 bases between. CDR3 size: 14 residues. The CDR3 loop reads CASSLDSFNYGYTF. The DNA of the CDR3 is TGTGCCAGCAGTTTAGACAGCTTCAACTATGGCTACACCTTC.

The sample holds one count of this clone. The chain is built from TRBV10-3 and TRBJ2-2, with 7 bases identical to TRBD1. The CDR3 has 15 amino acids. From germline, CDR1 is ENHRY and CDR2 SYGVKD. V lost 7 bases and J lost 1; bases outside the gene matches: 6. CDR3 loop: CAIKGAEGNTGELFF. CDR3 in DNA: TGTGCCATCAAGGGGGCCGAGGGGAACACCGGGGAGCTGTTTTTT.

This clone was recorded a few times. V usage is TRBV30 and J usage is TRBJ2-7; 9 bases match TRBD1. Per the germline V gene, CDR1 is GTSNPN and CDR2 is SVGIG (reference sequence). With 5 bases clipped from V and 1 base from J, the junction kept 3 bases outside the gene matches. The CDR3 is 13 amino acids. This CDR3 is CAWGTGTSYEQYV. The CDR3 DNA reads as TGTGCCTGGGGGACAGGGACATCCTACGAGCAGTACGTC.

The V call is TRBV6-4, the J call TRBJ2-2; D perhaps matches TRBD1 (5 bases). CDR1 is MRHNA and CDR2 is SNTAGT in the germline V gene. Trimming took 3 bases from V and 6 from J, leaving 11 bases between them. The CDR3 runs to 14 residues. The DNA of the CDR3 is TGTGCCAGCAGTGAAATAACAGGTGCCGGGGAGCTGTTTTTT. It translates to CASSEITGAGELFF.

This clone was picked up a small number of times. The chain employs TRBV19 and TRBJ1-5; D unresolved. There are 15 residues in the CDR3. CDR1 is LNHDA, CDR2 SQIVND, per germline (reference sequence). Trimming cost V 7 bases and J 0 bases, with 13 bases left between them. The CDR3 nucleotides are TGTGCCAGTAAGGTAGGAGAATATAGCAATCAGCCCCAGCATTTT. Protein: CASKVGEYSNQPQHF.

The chain combines TRBV11-2 with TRBJ2-2, with 11 bases lining up with TRBD2. This CDR3 spans 16 amino acids. The V gene's germline CDR1 is SGHAT and CDR2 FQNNGV. The trim removed 4 bases at V and 7 bases at J, leaving 8 bases unmatched. Here the CDR3 DNA reads TGTGCCAGCAGCTCGTTCCCTAGCGGGAGGATCGGGGAGCTGTTTTTT. Its translation: CASSSFPSGRIGELFF. Full variable domain (remainder filled in from reference TRBV11-2 and TRBJ2-2): EAGVAQSPRYKIIEKRQSVAFWCNPISGHATLYWYQQILGQGPKLLIQFQNNGVVDDSQLPKDRFSAERLKGVDSTLKIQPAKLEDSAVYLCASSSFPSGRIGELFFGEGSRLTVL.

The chain uses TRBV27 and TRBJ1-1, with 8 bases aligning to TRBD1. Per the germline V gene, CDR1 is MNHEY and CDR2 is SMNVEV (reference sequence). The CDR3 length is 16 residues. V gave up 3 bases and J gave up 2 bases; unmatched junction bases: 8. Here the CDR3 reads CASSFLDRAENTEAFF. CDR3 DNA sequence: TGTGCCAGCAGTTTCCTGGACAGGGCCGAAAACACTGAAGCTTTCTTT.

This sequence joins TRBV27 and TRBJ2-7, with TRBD1 as a possible D gene (7 bases). The CDR3 is made up of 14 amino acids. Germline assignment: CDR1 MNHEY and CDR2 SMNVEV (reference sequence). V lost 2 bases and J 7 bases, leaving 15 bases between the germline ends. The CDR3 spells CASSLAGGLAEQYF. DNA of the CDR3: TGTGCCAGCAGTTTAGCAGGGGGGCTAGCAGAGCAGTACTTC.

V usage is TRBV30 and J usage is TRBJ2-7; a weak D match, TRBD2 (5 bases). The V end was cut by 0 bases, the J end by 1 base, with 13 bases between. CDR1 is GTSNPN, CDR2 SVGIG, per germline (reference sequence). There are 15 residues in the CDR3. The CDR3 DNA reads as TGTGCCTGGAGTGTAAGTTTAGGGAGATCCTACGAGCAGTACTTC. This translates into CAWSVSLGRSYEQYF.

This chain links TRBV7-9 with TRBJ1-1, with TRBD1 identical over 11 bases. V lost 3 bases to trimming and J lost 1 base; unmatched junction nucleotides: 10. CDR3 length: 18 amino acids. Germline CDR1 reads SEHNR; CDR2 reads FQNEAQ (reference sequence). Written as DNA, the CDR3 is TGTGCCAGCAGCTTCAGGACAGGGGGCTTCGGGAAGAACACTGAAGCTTTCTTT. Protein sequence: CASSFRTGGFGKNTEAFF.

J is TRBJ2-5 and V is TRBV6-5; D gene uncertain. Germline V gene data show CDR1 as MNHEY and CDR2 as SVGAGI. The V gene lost 0 bases and the J gene lost 5 bases, with 7 bases spanning the gap. The CDR3 is 13 amino acids. The CDR3 sequence: CASSYSPRETQYF. Here the CDR3 DNA reads TGTGCCAGCAGTTACTCTCCTAGGGAGACCCAGTACTTC.

This clone was found once. The chain employs TRBV27 and TRBJ2-1; 8 nucleotides line up with TRBD2. V lost 5 bases to trimming and J lost 9 bases; unmatched junction nucleotides: 3. In germline, CDR1 is MNHEY, CDR2 SMNVEV (reference sequence). There are 12 residues in the CDR3. CDR3 bases: TGTGCCAGCAGTCGGGGGGGTGGTGAGCAGTTCTTC. Protein product: CASSRGGGEQFF.

The V gene is TRBV29-1, the J gene TRBJ2-7; the D gene is possibly TRBD1 (6 bases). The CDR3 totals 13 residues. Looked up from germline, CDR1 is SQVTM and CDR2 is ANQGSEA. Trimming took 4 bases from V and 4 from J, leaving 14 bases between them. The CDR3 coding sequence is TGCAGCGTTGTTGGGGGCTCGCGGTACGAGCAGTACTTC. Translation: CSVVGGSRYEQYF.

V and J are TRBV10-2 and TRBJ1-2; a possible D gene is TRBD1 (5 bases). Trimming left V 0 bases short and J 6 bases short, with 5 bases between. The CDR3 loop spans 12 amino acids. Per the germline V gene, CDR1 is WSHSY and CDR2 is SAAADI. The CDR3 reads CASSESTDGYTF. The CDR3 nucleotides read TGCGCCAGCAGTGAGTCGACAGATGGCTACACCTTC.

This clone came up once. This chain uses TRBV14 with TRBJ2-1; D is perhaps TRBD2 (5 bases). V was cut by 4 bases and J by 4 bases, with 17 bases left in between. Germline V gene sequence: CDR1 SGHDN, CDR2 FVKESK. The CDR3 length is 16 residues. The CDR3 DNA reads TGTGCCAGCAGCCCCCGGAGGAGGATTTGGTACAATGAGCAGTTCTTC. As protein: CASSPRRRIWYNEQFF.

This chain connects TRBV5-1 to TRBJ2-1; 7 nucleotides match TRBD1. Germline V gene lookup returns CDR1 SGHRS and CDR2 YFSETQ. Unmatched junction bases numbered 2, after V lost 3 bases and J lost 5 bases. CDR3 length equals 13 residues. The DNA for the CDR3 is TGCGCCAGCAGCTGGACAGGAAACAATGAGCAGTTCTTC. Translation gives CASSWTGNNEQFF.

J is TRBJ1-2 and V is TRBV7-9; possible D gene TRBD1, 6 bases. The CDR3 is 16 residues long. CDR1 is SEHNR and CDR2 is FQNEAQ in the germline V gene (reference sequence). The V and J ends lost 2 bases and 6 bases respectively, with 19 bases between them. DNA of the CDR3: TGTGCCAGCAGCTTACTGGTACAGGGTCGGTTCAATGGCTACACCTTC. The encoded protein is CASSLLVQGRFNGYTF.

V is TRBV7-9 and J is TRBJ2-7, with unresolved D. The germline V gene encodes CDR1 SEHNR and CDR2 FQNEAQ (reference sequence). V was shortened by 1 base and J by 6 bases, with 7 bases between the two germline ends. CDR3 length: 12 amino acids. The CDR3 loop is CASSLGLTEQYV. CDR3 in DNA: TGTGCCAGCAGCTTAGGACTTACCGAGCAGTACGTC.

The chain couples TRBV5-1 to TRBJ2-1; possibly TRBD1 for D (6 bases). The V gene lost 1 base and the J gene lost 3 bases, with 11 bases spanning the gap. From germline, CDR1 is SGHRS and CDR2 YFSETQ. The CDR3 is 15 residues long. This chain's CDR3 is CASSLYTGHYNEQFF. Here the CDR3 DNA reads TGCGCCAGCAGCTTGTATACAGGGCACTACAATGAGCAGTTCTTC.

The chain has TRBV7-7 and TRBJ2-1; no reliable D call. Germline V CDR1 and CDR2: SSHAT, FNYEAQ (reference sequence). V shed 5 bases and J shed 7 bases, with 12 bases lying between them. The CDR3 covers 13 residues. The CDR3 bases are TGTGCCAGCAGCACGACGACTGGGAATGAGCAGTTCTTC. This encodes CASSTTTGNEQFF.

CDR3 nucleotides: TGTGCCAGCAGCTACCGGGACATTCCCTACGAGCAGTACTTC. Translated, it gives CASSYRDIPYEQYF. V is TRBV6-1 and J is TRBJ2-7, with D tentatively TRBD1 (6 bases). The CDR3 spans 14 residues. V was pared by 6 bases and J by 2 bases, with 14 bases between. Germline-derived CDR1 and CDR2 are MNHNS and SASEGT.

This chain joins TRBV19 and TRBJ2-7; TRBD1 matches at 9 bases. J was trimmed by 1 base and V by 1 base; bases with no gene match: 2. CDR3 length: 15 amino acids. Germline CDR1 LNHDA, CDR2 SQIVND (reference sequence). The CDR3 DNA reads TGTGCCAGTAGTATAGGGACAGGGGAGTCCTACGAGCAGTACTTC. Residues: CASSIGTGESYEQYF.

The chain carries TRBV9 and TRBJ2-3; TRBD2 agrees at 9 bases. Germline-derived CDR1 and CDR2 are SGDLS and YYNGEE. V lost 0 bases and J lost 1; bases outside the gene matches: 6. This CDR3 is built from 17 residues. This CDR3 reads CASSVEGGRARTDTQYF. The CDR3 bases are TGTGCCAGCAGCGTAGAGGGCGGGAGGGCCCGCACAGATACGCAGTATTTT.